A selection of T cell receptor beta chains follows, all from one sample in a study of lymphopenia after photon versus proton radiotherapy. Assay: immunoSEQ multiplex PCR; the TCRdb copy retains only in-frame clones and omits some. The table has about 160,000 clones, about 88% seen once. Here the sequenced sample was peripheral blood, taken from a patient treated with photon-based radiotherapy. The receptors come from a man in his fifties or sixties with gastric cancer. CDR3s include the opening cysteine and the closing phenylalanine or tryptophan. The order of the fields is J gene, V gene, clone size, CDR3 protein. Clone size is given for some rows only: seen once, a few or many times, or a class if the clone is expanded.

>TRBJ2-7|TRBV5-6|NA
CASSLAGGFSYEQYF
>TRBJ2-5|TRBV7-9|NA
CASSLQGFQETQYF
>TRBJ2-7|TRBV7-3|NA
CASSLKGTSLGDYEQYF
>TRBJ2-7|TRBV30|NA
CAWSGALYEQYF
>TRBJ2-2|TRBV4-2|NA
CASSRFRGRNTGELFF
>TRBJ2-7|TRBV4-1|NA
CASSQMDPGYEQYF
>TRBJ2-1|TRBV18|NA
CASSPNIGSGGEQFF
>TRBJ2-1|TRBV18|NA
CASSHQGQSIHNEQFF
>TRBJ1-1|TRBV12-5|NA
CASGTRLNTEAFF
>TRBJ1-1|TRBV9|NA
CASRGILDTEAFF
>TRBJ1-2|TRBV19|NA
CASTARDKNYGYTF
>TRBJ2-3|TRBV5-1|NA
CASSLVDYTDTQYF
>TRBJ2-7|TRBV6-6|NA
CASSYSSAYEQYF
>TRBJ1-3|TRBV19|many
CASRTGGNTIYF
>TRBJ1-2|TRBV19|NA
CASRSDRLNYGYTF
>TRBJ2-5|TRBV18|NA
CASSPRGQGAGETQYF
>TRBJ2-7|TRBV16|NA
CASSQSPSHAYEQYF
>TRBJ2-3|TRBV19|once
CASSEQGADTQYF
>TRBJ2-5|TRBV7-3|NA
CASSSSGLSGETQYF
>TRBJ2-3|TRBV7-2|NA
CASSSPLGLTDTQYF
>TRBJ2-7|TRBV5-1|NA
CASSLAGTGRGEQYF
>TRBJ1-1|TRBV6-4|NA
CASSDFIGRPFF